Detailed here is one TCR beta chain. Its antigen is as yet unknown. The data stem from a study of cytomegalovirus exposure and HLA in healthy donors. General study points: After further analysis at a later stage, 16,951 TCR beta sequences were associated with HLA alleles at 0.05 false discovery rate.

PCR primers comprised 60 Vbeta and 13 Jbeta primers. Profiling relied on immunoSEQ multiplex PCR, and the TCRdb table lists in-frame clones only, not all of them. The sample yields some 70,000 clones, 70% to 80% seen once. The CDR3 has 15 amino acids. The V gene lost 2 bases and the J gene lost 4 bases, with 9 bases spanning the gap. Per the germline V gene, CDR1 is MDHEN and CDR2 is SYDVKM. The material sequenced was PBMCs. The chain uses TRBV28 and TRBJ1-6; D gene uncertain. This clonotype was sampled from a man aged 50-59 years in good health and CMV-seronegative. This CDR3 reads CASSLVLGYNSPLHF. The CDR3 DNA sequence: TGTGCCAGCAGTTTAGTCCTCGGTTATAATTCACCCCTCCACTTT. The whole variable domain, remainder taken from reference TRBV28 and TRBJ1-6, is DVKVTQSSRYLVKRTGEKVFLECVQDMDHENMFWYRQDPGLGLRLIYFSYDVKMKEKGDIPEGYSVSREKKERFSLILESASTNQTSMYLCASSLVLGYNSPLHFGNGTRLTVT.